Listed below are T cell receptor beta chains from one sample, sequenced in a study of cytomegalovirus exposure and HLA in healthy donors. The assay was immunoSEQ multiplex PCR, and TCRdb's table has in-frame clones only and misses some. Among some 100,000 clones listed, approximately 91% were seen once. Sequenced sample: PBMCs. These receptors were obtained from a woman aged 18-35 years in good health and CMV-seronegative. CDR3s leave out the opening cysteine and the closing phenylalanine or tryptophan. The order of the fields is J gene, V gene, CDR3 protein.

TRBJ2-7 | TRBV2 | ASITSGSYEQY
TRBJ2-2 | TRBV4-2 | ASRVPGGRTGELF
TRBJ2-5 | TRBV6-6 | ASSYRGQQETQY
TRBJ1-2 | TRBV7-9 | ASSLAHGRGGYGYT
TRBJ2-7 | TRBV6-5 | ASSRGGAYEQY
TRBJ2-2 | TRBV18 | ASSSPLAGYTGELF
TRBJ1-2 | TRBV7-2 | ASSLGGQTSNYGYT
TRBJ2-7 | TRBV18 | ASSPPSRGEYEQY
TRBJ2-7 | TRBV28 | ASRSGGTQY
TRBJ1-6 | TRBV7-2 | ASSEQGNSPLH
TRBJ2-2 | TRBV7-2 | ASSSLRQLAGEGGELF
TRBJ1-2 | TRBV7-2 | ASSWDRGVYGYT
TRBJ1-5 | TRBV2 | ASSDSGDSNQPQH
TRBJ2-1 | TRBV5-6 | ASSWVGQGTNEQF
TRBJ2-6 | TRBV16 | ASSPTRDRVSGANVLT
TRBJ1-3 | TRBV28 | ASSLRGPSGNTIY
TRBJ2-3 | TRBV15 | ATSRQLRAATDTQY
TRBJ1-2 | TRBV28 | ASTETGSGLGYT
TRBJ2-6 | TRBV9 | ASSTQASTTHGANVLT
TRBJ2-1 | TRBV7-3 | ASSGLGTSGGAYNEQF
TRBJ2-5 | TRBV6-1 | ASSVGQGSETQY
TRBJ2-1 | TRBV7-9 | ASSLAWTSGKF
TRBJ1-1 | TRBV4-1 | ASSPGTGSNEAF
TRBJ2-5 | TRBV5-1 | ASATGNQETQY
TRBJ1-1 | TRBV6-5 | ASSYLQRGWTEAF
TRBJ2-7 | TRBV7-9 | ASSSGGISSYEQY
TRBJ2-5 | TRBV7-6 | ASSSLGTGAGETQY
TRBJ1-2 | TRBV28 | ASSFGGANYGYT
TRBJ1-4 | TRBV7-9 | ASSAGTPNEKLF
TRBJ2-7 | TRBV27 | ASSPAPRLFSYEQY
TRBJ2-2 | TRBV6-5 | ASSRVGGGELF
TRBJ2-3 | TRBV9 | ASQGTSGTDTQY
TRBJ1-5 | TRBV6-6 | ASRLQGNNQPQH
TRBJ2-7 | TRBV5-1 | ASSLGTGVIYEQY
TRBJ1-1 | TRBV30 | AWSVDRFSF
TRBJ2-7 | TRBV4-1 | ASSQVGRAYEQY
TRBJ1-1 | TRBV2 | ASRRSLSGTEAF